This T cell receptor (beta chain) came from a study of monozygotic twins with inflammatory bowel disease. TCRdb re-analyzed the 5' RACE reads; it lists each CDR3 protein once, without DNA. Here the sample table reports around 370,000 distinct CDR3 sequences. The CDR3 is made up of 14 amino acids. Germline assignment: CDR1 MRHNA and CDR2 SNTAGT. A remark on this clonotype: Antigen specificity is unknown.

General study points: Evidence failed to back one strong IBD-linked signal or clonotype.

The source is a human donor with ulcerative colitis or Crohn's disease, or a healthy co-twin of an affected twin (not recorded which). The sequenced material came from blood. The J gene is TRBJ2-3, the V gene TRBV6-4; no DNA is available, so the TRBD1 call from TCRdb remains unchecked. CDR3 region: CASSDGGATDTQYF.